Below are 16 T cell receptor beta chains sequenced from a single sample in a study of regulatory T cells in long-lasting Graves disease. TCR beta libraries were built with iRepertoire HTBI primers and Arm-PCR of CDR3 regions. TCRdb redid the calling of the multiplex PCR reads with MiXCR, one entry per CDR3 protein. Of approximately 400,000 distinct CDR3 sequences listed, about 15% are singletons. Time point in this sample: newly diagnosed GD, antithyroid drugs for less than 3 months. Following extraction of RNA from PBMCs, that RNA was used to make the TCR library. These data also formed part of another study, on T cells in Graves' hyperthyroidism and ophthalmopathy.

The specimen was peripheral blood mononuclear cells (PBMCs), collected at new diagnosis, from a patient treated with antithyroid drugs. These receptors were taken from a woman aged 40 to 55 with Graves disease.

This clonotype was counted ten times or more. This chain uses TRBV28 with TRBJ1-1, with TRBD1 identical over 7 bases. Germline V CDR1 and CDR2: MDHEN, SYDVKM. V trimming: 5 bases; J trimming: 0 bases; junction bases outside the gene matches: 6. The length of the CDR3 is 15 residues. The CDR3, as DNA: TGTGCCAGCAGTGTTACAGGGGACCTGAACACTGAAGCTTTCTTT. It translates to CASSVTGDLNTEAFF.

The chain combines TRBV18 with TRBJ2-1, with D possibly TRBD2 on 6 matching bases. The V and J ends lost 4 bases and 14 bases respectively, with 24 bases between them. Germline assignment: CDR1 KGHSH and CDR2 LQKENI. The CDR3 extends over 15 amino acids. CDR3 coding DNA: TGTGCCAGCTCACGGACTTCCGACGCCCGGGACTCCAAGTTCTTC. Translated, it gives CASSRTSDARDSKFF. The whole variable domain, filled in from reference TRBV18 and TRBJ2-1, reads NAGVMQNPRHLVRRRGQEARLRCSPMKGHSHVYWYRQLPEEGLKFMVYLQKENIIDESGMPKERFSAEFPKEGPSILRIQQVVRGDSAAYFCASSRTSDARDSKFFGPGTRLTVL.

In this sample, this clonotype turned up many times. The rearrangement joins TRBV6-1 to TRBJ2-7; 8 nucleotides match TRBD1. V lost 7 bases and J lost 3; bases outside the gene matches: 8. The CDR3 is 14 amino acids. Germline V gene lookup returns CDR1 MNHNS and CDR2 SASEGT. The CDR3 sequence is CASKGDRSVYEQYF. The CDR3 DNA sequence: TGTGCCAGCAAGGGGGACAGGAGCGTCTACGAGCAGTACTTC.

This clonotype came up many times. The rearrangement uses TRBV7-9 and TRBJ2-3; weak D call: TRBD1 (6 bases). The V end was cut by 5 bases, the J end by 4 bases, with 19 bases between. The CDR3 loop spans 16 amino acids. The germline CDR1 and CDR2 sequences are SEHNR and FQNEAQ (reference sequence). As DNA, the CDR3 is TGTGCCAGCAGCCGAGTCAGGGGAACCCAGGCAGATACGCAGTATTTT. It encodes CASSRVRGTQADTQYF.

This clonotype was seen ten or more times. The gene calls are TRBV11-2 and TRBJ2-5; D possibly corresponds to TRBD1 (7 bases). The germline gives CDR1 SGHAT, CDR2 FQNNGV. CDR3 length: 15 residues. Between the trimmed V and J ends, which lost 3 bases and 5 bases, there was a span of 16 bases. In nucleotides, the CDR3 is TGTGCCAGCAGCTTGCCCAGGGGGGATCGGGAGACCCAGTACTTC. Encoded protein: CASSLPRGDRETQYF.

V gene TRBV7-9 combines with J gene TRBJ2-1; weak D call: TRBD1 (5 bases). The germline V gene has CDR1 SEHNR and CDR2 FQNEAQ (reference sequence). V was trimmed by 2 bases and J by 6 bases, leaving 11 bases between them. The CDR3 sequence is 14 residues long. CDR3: CASSLRGRVNEQFF. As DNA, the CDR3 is TGTGCCAGCAGCTTACGAGGCAGGGTCAATGAGCAGTTCTTC.

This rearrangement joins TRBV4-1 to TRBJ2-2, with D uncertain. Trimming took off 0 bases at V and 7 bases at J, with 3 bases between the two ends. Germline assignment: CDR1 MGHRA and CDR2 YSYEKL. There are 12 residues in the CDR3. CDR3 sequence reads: CASSQEIGELFF. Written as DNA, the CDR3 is TGCGCCAGCAGCCAAGAGATCGGGGAGCTGTTTTTT.

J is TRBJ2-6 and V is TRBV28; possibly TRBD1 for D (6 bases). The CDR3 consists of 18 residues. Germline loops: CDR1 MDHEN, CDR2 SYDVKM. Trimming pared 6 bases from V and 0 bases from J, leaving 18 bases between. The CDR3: CASSTIVGANSGANVLTF. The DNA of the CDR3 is TGTGCCAGCAGCACGATCGTGGGGGCGAACTCTGGGGCCAACGTCCTGACTTTC.

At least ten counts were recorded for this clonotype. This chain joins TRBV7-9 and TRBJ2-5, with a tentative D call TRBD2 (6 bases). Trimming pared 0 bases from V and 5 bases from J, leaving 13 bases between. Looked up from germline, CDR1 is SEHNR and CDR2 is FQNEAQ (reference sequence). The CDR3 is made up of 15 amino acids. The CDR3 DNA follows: TGTGCCAGCAGCTTAGCCTCTGGACGGGGGGAGACCCAGTACTTC. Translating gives CASSLASGRGETQYF.

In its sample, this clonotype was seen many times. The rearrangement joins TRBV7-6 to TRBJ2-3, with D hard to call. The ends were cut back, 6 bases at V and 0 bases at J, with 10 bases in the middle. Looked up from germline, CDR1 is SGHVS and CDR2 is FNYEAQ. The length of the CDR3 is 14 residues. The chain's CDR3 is CASSLDGSTDTQYF. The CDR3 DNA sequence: TGTGCCAGCAGTTTGGACGGGAGCACAGATACGCAGTATTTT.

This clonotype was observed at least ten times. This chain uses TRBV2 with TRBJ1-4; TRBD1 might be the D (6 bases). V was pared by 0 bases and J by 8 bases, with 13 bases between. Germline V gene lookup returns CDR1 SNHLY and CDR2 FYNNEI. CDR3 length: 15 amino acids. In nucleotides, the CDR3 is TGTGCCAGCAGTGAAGCGGGGATTAGGGGGGAAAAACTGTTTTTT. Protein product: CASSEAGIRGEKLFF. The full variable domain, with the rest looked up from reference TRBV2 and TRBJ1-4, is EPEVTQTPSHQVTQMGQEVILRCVPISNHLYFYWYRQILGQKVEFLVSFYNNEISEKSEIFDDQFSVERPDGSNFTLKIRSTKLEDSAMYFCASSEAGIRGEKLFFGSGTQLSVL.

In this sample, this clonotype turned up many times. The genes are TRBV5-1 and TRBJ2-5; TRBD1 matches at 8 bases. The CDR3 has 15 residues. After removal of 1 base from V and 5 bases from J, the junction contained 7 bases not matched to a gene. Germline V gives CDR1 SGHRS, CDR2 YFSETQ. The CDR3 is CASSLYQDREETQYF. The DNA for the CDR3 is TGCGCCAGCAGCTTGTACCAGGACAGGGAGGAGACCCAGTACTTC.

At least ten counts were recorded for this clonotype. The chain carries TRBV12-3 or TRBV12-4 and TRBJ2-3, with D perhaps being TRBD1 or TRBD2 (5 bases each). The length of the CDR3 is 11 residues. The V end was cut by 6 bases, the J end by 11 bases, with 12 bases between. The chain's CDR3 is CASSSGTQQYF. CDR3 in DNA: TGTGCCAGCAGCTCCGGGACCCAGCAGTATTTT.

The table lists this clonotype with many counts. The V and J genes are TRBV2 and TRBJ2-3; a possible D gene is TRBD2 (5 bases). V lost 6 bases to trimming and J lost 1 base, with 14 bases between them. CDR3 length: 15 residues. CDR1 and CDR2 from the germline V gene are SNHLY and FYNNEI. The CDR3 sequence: CASSKGGLGTDTQYF. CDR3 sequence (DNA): TGTGCCAGCAGCAAAGGCGGGCTAGGCACAGATACGCAGTATTTT.

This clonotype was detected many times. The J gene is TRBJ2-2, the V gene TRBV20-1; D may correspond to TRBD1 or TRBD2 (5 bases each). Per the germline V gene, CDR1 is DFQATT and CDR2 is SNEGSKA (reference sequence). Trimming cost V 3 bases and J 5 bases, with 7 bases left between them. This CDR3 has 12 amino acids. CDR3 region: CSARGETGELFF. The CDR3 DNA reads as TGCAGTGCTAGGGGGGAGACCGGGGAGCTGTTTTTT.

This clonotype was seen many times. CDR3 residues: CASSSSQGARYNEQFF. In DNA, the CDR3 is TGTGCCAGCAGCTCCTCCCAGGGAGCGAGGTACAATGAGCAGTTCTTC. This chain links TRBV11-3 with TRBJ2-1; either TRBD1 or TRBD2 may supply D (5 bases each). This CDR3 is 16 amino acids long. Germline V gene data show CDR1 as SGHNT and CDR2 as YENEEA. Trimming stripped 4 bases from V and 4 bases from J, with 17 bases between. Full variable domain (remainder filled in from reference TRBV11-3 and TRBJ2-1): EAGVVQSPRYKIIEKKQPVAFWCNPISGHNTLYWYLQNLGQGPELLIRYENEEAVDDSQLPKDRFSAERLKGVDSTLKIQPAELGDSAVYLCASSSSQGARYNEQFFGPGTRLTVL.